A selection of T cell receptor beta chains follows, all from one sample in a study of T cells in Graves' hyperthyroidism and ophthalmopathy. TCRdb ran MiXCR on the multiplex PCR reads and lists one entry per CDR3 protein. The data hold 500,000 to 600,000 distinct CDR3 sequences, with 15% to 20% observed a single time. The sequenced sample consisted of blood. The source of these receptors is a woman aged 18-29 years with Graves' hyperthyroidism. Each CDR3 is given without its conserved first and last residue.

v_gene	j_gene	CDR3aa
TRBV7-6	TRBJ2-1	ASSLGGGVSSYNEQF
TRBV20-1	TRBJ2-3	SARDPGKTDTQY
TRBV2	TRBJ2-1	ASSVGTSGIEQF
TRBV11-3	TRBJ1-1	ASSPRPENTEAF
TRBV7-2	TRBJ1-6	ASSLRNSPLH
TRBV4-3	TRBJ1-5	ASSQGYGNQPQH
TRBV15	TRBJ2-7	ATSRVREGYEQY
TRBV19	TRBJ1-1	ASKIEAGVDTEAF
TRBV7-8	TRBJ2-3	ASSHGLAGGWGTDTQY
TRBV19	TRBJ2-7	ASSPEGTGVREQY
TRBV2	TRBJ2-7	ASTMVTYEQY
TRBV5-1	TRBJ2-5	ASSFGQETLY
TRBV10-3	TRBJ1-2	AISESGTTYGYT
TRBV6-5	TRBJ2-5	ASSYSAEETQY
TRBV12-3/TRBV12-4	TRBJ2-3	ASSSPGMEFTQY
TRBV4-2	TRBJ1-3	ASSPAGRDIWDSGNTIY
TRBV3-1	TRBJ2-1	ASSHGGFEQF
TRBV12-5	TRBJ2-5	ASGLGMRGGPRETQY
TRBV20-1	TRBJ2-1	SARSRTGSPYNEQF
TRBV6-2/TRBV6-3	TRBJ2-1	ASSREQGARNEQF
TRBV2	TRBJ2-1	AGGSGRFYNEQF
TRBV12-3/TRBV12-4	TRBJ2-7	ASSLGLAALYEQY
TRBV14	TRBJ2-7	ASSQALAGVEQY
TRBV20-1	TRBJ2-2	SASSGRADTGELF
TRBV20-1	TRBJ1-1	SARDNTGGNTEAF
TRBV10-1	TRBJ2-5	ASSLSPRETQY
TRBV27	TRBJ2-3	ASTNRPGLASDTQY
TRBV24-1	TRBJ2-5	ATGPQETQY
TRBV20-1	TRBJ1-2	SARDYDSSYGYT
TRBV12-3/TRBV12-4	TRBJ2-5	ASSLEGDQETQY
TRBV5-1	TRBJ2-3	ASSIYFTDTQY
TRBV2	TRBJ2-7	ASSDLGQTYEQY
TRBV6-1	TRBJ1-4	ASSTGFLKEKLF
TRBV12-5	TRBJ1-1	ASGLVVGQGTEAF
TRBV20-1	TRBJ2-5	SAGFNEGAKETQY
TRBV2	TRBJ1-1	ASGDFRVSTEAF
TRBV6-2/TRBV6-3	TRBJ2-7	ASSYSPISGTSSYEQY
TRBV7-2	TRBJ1-2	ASRLQGAPNYGYT
TRBV20-1	TRBJ2-7	SARGLDREQY
TRBV6-2/TRBV6-3	TRBJ2-7	ASSSGQGITYEQY
TRBV28	TRBJ2-7	ASSFIRTPGEQY
TRBV24-1	TRBJ1-1	ATSDYRGTEAF
TRBV27	TRBJ2-1	ASSPPGRRAGGYYNEQF
TRBV29-1	TRBJ1-1	SVGDTEAF
TRBV12-3/TRBV12-4	TRBJ2-5	ASSQTSGQETQY
TRBV6-1	TRBJ1-2	ASSPTTGPGYT
TRBV2	TRBJ1-4	ASRGDRVNEKLF
TRBV6-1	TRBJ2-5	ASSPQRETQY
TRBV15	TRBJ1-2	ATSNTPNANYGYT
TRBV3-1	TRBJ2-3	ASSQPFTGTSSTDTQY
TRBV9	TRBJ1-2	ASSVGTGDGYT
TRBV6-1	TRBJ1-1	ASSELDRRNTEAF
TRBV7-3	TRBJ2-5	ASSLFGGYQETQY
TRBV2	TRBJ2-7	ASSELGPIYEQY
TRBV18	TRBJ1-5	ASSRQTKSNQPQH
TRBV11-2	TRBJ2-7	ASSPDRGGVGEQY
TRBV27	TRBJ2-1	ASSPRGLAGVGNEQF
TRBV28	TRBJ2-7	ASSSQLYEQY
TRBV7-6	TRBJ2-5	ASGQFTTQY